The sequence of this T cell receptor (beta chain) was determined in a study of cytomegalovirus exposure and HLA in healthy donors. CDR3 size: 14 residues. V gave up 3 bases and J gave up 3 bases, with 11 bases separating them. Looked up from germline, CDR1 is LNHDA and CDR2 is SQIVND (reference sequence). The PCR was carried out with 60 Vbeta primers and 13 Jbeta primers. Sequencing was performed with immunoSEQ multiplex PCR; in TCRdb, only in-frame clones are kept and a portion is missing. There are tens of thousands of clones in the sample; around 74% occur only once, and around 9.1% lies in the top ten.

The clonotype originates from a young man in good health and CMV-seropositive. The chain couples TRBV19 to TRBJ1-2; D uncertain. The sample taken for sequencing was PBMCs. CDR3 in amino acids: CASSMNADYYGYTF. The DNA of the CDR3 is TGTGCCAGTAGTATGAACGCGGATTACTATGGCTACACCTTC.